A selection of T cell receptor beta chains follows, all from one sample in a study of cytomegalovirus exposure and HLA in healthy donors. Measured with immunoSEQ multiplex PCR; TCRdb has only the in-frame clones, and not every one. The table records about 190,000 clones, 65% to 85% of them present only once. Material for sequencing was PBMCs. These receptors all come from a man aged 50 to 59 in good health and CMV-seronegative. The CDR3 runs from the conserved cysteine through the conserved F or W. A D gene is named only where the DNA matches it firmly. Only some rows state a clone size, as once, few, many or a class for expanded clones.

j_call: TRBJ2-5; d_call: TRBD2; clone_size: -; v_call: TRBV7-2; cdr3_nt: TGTGCCAGCAGCTTAAAGGCGGGGGTGCAAGAGACCCAGTACTTC; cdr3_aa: CASSLKAGVQETQYF
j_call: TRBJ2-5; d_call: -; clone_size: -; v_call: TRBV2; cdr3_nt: TGTGCCAGCAGTGAAAGGCACCCGAGGAACTTC; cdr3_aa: CASSERHPRNF
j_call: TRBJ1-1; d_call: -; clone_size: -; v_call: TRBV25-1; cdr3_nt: TGTGCCAGCAGTGAATTTACATCTGAAGCTTTCTTT; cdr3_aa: CASSEFTSEAFF
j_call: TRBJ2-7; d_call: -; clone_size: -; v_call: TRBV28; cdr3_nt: TGTGCCAGCAGCTTTGCCGGGAGTTTAGAAGTCTACGAGCAGTACTTC; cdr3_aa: CASSFAGSLEVYEQYF
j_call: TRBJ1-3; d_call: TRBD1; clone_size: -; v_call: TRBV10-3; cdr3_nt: TGTGCCATCAGTGAGTCTCTCGGACAGGGTTCCTCTGGAAACACCATATATTTT; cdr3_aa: CAISESLGQGSSGNTIYF
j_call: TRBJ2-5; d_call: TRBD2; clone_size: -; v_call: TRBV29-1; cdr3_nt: TGCAGCGTTGATATAGCGGGGGGGAAACAAGAGACCCAGTACTTC; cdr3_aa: CSVDIAGGKQETQYF
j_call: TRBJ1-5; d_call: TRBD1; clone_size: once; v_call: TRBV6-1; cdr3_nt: TGTGCCAGCAGTTGGGGGACAGCGCATCAGCCCCAGCATTTT; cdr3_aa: CASSWGTAHQPQHF
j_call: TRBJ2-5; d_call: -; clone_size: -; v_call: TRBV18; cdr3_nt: TGTGCCAGCTCACAAGGGGGAGAGACCCAGTACTTC; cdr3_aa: CASSQGGETQYF
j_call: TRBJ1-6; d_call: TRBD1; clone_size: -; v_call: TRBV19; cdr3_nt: TGTGCCAGTAGTATTACAGGGGAAGAATCACCCCTCCACTTT; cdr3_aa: CASSITGEESPLHF
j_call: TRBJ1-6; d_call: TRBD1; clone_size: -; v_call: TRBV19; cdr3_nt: TGTGCCAGCGACACAGGGGGCACGACTTCACCCCTCCACTTT; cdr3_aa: CASDTGGTTSPLHF
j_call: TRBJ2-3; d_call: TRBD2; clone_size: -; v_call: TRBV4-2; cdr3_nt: TGTGCCAGCAGCCAAGATCCACCCAACGGGGGGGCTACAGATACGCAGTATTTT; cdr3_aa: CASSQDPPNGGATDTQYF
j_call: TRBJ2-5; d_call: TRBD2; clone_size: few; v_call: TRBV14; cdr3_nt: TGTGCCAGCAGCCGACTCGGGGGGGCGCAAGAGACCCAGTACTTC; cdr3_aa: CASSRLGGAQETQYF
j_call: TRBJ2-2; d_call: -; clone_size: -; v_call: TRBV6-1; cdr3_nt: TGTGCCAGCAGACCATACGCGAACGCCGGGGAGCTGTTTTTT; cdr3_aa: CASRPYANAGELFF
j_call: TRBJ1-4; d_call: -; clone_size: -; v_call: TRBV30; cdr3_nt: TGTGCTTGGAAGACGGGGGGGGCAGGTGAAAAACTGTTTTTT; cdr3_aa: CAWKTGGAGEKLFF
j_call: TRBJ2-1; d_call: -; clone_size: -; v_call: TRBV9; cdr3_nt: TGTGCCAGCAGCGTTACCAGTGGTGAGCAGTTCTTC; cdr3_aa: CASSVTSGEQFF
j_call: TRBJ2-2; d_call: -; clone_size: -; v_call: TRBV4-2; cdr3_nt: TGTGCCAGCAGCCAAGTCGTATATAACAGGAACACCGGGGAGCTGTTTTTT; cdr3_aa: CASSQVVYNRNTGELFF
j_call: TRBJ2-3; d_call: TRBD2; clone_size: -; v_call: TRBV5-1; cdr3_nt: TGCGCCAGCAGCTTGGGGTACTTACTAGCGGGGGCAGATACGCAGTATTTT; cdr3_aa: CASSLGYLLAGADTQYF
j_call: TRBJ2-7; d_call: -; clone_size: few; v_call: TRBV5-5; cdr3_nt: TGTGCCAGCAGCTTGCTACAGAGCCTCGGAGAGCAGTACTTC; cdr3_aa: CASSLLQSLGEQYF
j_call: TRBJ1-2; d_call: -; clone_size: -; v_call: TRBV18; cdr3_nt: TGTGCCAGCTCACCACCCGGGACAATCAACTATGGCTACACCTTC; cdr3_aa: CASSPPGTINYGYTF
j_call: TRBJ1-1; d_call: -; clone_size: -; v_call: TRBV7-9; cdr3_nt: TGTGCCAGCAGCCCTGGACTGTCCGGTGAAGCTTTCTTT; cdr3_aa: CASSPGLSGEAFF
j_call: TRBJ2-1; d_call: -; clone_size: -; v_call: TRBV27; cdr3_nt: TGTGCCAGCGGAATAGCCAATGAGCAGTTCTTC; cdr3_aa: CASGIANEQFF
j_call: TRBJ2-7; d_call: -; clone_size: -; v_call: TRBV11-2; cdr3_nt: TGTGCCAGCACGCCCTTAAAGGGCAGGGCCGAGCAGTACTTC; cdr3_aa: CASTPLKGRAEQYF
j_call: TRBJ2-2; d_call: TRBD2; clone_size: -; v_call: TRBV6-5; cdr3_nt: TGTGCCAGCAGTTATGCGGGGGGGAACACCGGGGAGCTGTTTTTT; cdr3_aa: CASSYAGGNTGELFF
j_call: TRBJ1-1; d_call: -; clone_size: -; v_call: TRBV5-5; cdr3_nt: TGTGCCAGCAGCCCGGCAGACAGGAACACTGAAGCTTTCTTT; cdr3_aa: CASSPADRNTEAFF
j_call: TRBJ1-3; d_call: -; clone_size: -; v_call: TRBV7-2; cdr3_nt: TGTGCCAGCAGCCCCAGAGGACAGACTAATGGAAACACCATATATTTT; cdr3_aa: CASSPRGQTNGNTIYF
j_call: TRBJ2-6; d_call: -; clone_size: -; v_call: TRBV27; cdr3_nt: TGTGCCAGCAGTTTATTACAGGGTGTAAGCTCTGGGGCCAACGTCCTGACTTTC; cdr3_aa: CASSLLQGVSSGANVLTF
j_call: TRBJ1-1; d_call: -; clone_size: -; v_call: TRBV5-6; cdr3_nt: TGTGCCAGCAGCTCCCTATCCTCAGGGCCCACTGAAGCTTTCTTT; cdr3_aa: CASSSLSSGPTEAFF
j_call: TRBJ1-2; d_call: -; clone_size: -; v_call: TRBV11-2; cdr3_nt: TGTGCCAGCAGCACGACTAGGGAGACCGCTGGCTACACCTTC; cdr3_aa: CASSTTRETAGYTF
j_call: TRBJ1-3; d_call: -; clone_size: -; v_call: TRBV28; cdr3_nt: TGTGCCAGCAGTTCCCCTACAGGCCCTCGAGGAAACACCATATATTTT; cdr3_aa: CASSSPTGPRGNTIYF
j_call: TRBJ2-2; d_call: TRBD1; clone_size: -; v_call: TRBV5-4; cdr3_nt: TGTGCCAGCAGCTTACAGGGGGCTGCCGGGGAGCTGTTTTTT; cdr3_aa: CASSLQGAAGELFF
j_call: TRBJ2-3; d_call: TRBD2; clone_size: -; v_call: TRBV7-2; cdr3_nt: TGTGCCAGCAGCCCCGGTGGGCGGGGGAGGTCAGATACGCAGTATTTT; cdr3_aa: CASSPGGRGRSDTQYF
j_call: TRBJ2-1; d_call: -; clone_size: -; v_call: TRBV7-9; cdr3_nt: TGTGCCAGCAGCATTCCCGGGACACGGGTCTACAATGAGCAGTTCTTC; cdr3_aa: CASSIPGTRVYNEQFF
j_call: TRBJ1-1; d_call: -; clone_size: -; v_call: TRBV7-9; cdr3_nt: TGTGCCAGCAGCTTGGGATGGGGGGGAGAGTACACTGAAGCTTTCTTT; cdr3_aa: CASSLGWGGEYTEAFF
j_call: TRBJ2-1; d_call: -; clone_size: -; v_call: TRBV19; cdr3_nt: TGTGCCAGTAGTCCCTCCAGGGTCCTTAATGAGCAGTTCTTC; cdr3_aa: CASSPSRVLNEQFF
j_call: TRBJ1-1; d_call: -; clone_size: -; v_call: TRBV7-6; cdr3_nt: TGTGCCAGCAGCTTAATCAACCGGGCTGAAGCTTTCTTT; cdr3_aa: CASSLINRAEAFF
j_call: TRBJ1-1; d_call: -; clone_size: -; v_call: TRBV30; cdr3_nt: TGTGCCTGGAGTAGGCAGGGAATATACACTGAAGCTTTCTTT; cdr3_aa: CAWSRQGIYTEAFF
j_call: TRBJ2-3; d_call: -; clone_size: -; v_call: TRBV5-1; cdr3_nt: TGCGCCAGCAGCTTGGTAGGGACTTCGTCCACAGATACGCAGTATTTT; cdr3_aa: CASSLVGTSSTDTQYF
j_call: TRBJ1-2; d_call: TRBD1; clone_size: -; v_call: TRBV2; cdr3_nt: TGTGCCAGCAGTCCCTATCTTGGACAGGCCAGTAGCCATGGCTACACCTTC; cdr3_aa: CASSPYLGQASSHGYTF
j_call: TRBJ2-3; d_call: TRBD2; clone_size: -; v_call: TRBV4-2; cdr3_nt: TGTGCCAGCAGCCAAGAACTAGCGGGGGGGCCTAGCACAGATACGCAGTATTTT; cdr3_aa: CASSQELAGGPSTDTQYF
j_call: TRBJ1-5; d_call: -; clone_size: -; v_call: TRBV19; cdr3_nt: TGTGCCAGTACTCCCGGGACGGGGGACTATAGCAATCAGCCCCAGCATTTT; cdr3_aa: CASTPGTGDYSNQPQHF
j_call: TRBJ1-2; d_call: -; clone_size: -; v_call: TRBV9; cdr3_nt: TGTGCCAGCAGCCTACTACACTATGGCTACACCTTC; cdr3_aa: CASSLLHYGYTF
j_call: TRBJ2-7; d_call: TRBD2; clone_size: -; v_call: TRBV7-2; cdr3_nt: TGTGCCAGCAGCTTAGTTTCGGGACTAGCGGGGTACGAGCAGTACTTC; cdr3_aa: CASSLVSGLAGYEQYF
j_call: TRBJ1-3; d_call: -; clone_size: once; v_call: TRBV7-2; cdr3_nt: TGTGCCAGCAGCTTCGGTCCCCAAGACACCATATATTTT; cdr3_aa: CASSFGPQDTIYF
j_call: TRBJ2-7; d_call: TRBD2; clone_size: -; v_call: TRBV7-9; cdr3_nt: TGTGCCAGCAGCCCTCCGGGACTACCTTCAGAGCAGTACTTC; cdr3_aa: CASSPPGLPSEQYF
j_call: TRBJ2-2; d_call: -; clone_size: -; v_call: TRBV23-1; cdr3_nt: TGCGCCAGCAGTCATCACCCCCGGAGGGCCCTTGGGACCGGGGAGCTGTTTTTT; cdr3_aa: CASSHHPRRALGTGELFF
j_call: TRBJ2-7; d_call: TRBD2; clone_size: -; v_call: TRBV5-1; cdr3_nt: TGCGCCAGCGCCTTTACTAGCGGGGGCAACGAGCAGTACTTC; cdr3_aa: CASAFTSGGNEQYF
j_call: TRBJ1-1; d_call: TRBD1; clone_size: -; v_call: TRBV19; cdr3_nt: TGTGCCAGTAGTAACAGGGGGCCAATGGGGAACACTGAAGCTTTCTTT; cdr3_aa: CASSNRGPMGNTEAFF
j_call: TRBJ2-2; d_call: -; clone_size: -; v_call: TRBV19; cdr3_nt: TGTGCCAGTATGTCTGCGGCGAACACCGGGGAGCTGTTTTTT; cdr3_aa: CASMSAANTGELFF
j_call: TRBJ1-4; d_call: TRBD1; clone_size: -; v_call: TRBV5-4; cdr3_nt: TGTGCCAGCAGCTCGGGGGACAGGGGGCTTGAAAAACTGTTTTTT; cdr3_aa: CASSSGDRGLEKLFF
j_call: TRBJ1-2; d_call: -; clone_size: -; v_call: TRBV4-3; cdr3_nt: TGCGCCAGCAGCCAAGAAGGACACACGGTTTATGGCTACACCTTC; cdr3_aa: CASSQEGHTVYGYTF
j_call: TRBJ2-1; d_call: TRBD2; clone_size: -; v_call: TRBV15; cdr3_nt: TGTGCCACCAGCGGTCCTAGCGGGGGGGTCTATGAGCAGTTCTTC; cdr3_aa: CATSGPSGGVYEQFF
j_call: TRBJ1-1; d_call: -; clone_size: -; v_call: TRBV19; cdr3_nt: TGTGCAACTAAATGGAACCGGGACACTGAAGCTTTCTTT; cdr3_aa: CATKWNRDTEAFF
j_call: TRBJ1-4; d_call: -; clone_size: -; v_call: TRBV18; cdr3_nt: TGTGCCAGCTCACCAGGGCCAACTAATGAAAAACTGTTTTTT; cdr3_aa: CASSPGPTNEKLFF